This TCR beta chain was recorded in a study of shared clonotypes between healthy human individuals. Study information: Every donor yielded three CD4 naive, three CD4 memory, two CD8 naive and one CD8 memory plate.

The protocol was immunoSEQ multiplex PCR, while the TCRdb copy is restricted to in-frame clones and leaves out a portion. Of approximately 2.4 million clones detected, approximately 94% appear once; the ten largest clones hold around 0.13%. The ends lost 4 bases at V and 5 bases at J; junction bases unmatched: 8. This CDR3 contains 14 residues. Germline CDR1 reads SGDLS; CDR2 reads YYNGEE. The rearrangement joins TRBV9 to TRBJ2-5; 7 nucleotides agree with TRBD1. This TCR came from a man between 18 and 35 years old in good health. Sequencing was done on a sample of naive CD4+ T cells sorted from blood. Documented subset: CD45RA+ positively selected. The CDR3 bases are TGTGCCAGCAGCCCCGGACAGGTTCGGGAGACCCAGTACTTC. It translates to CASSPGQVRETQYF.